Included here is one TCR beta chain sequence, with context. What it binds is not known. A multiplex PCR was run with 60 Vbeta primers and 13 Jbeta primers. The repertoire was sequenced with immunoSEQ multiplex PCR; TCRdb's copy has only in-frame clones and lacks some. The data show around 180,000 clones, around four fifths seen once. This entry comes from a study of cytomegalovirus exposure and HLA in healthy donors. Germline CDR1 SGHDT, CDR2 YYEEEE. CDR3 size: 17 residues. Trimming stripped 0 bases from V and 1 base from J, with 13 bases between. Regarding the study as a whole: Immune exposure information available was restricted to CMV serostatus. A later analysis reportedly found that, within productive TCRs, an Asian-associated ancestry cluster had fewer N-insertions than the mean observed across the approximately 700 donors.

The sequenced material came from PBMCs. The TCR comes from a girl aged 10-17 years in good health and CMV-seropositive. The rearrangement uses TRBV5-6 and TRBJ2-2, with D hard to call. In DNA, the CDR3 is TGTGCCAGCAGCTTGGTTTTTGGTACTTTGAACACCGGGGAGCTGTTTTTT. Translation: CASSLVFGTLNTGELFF.